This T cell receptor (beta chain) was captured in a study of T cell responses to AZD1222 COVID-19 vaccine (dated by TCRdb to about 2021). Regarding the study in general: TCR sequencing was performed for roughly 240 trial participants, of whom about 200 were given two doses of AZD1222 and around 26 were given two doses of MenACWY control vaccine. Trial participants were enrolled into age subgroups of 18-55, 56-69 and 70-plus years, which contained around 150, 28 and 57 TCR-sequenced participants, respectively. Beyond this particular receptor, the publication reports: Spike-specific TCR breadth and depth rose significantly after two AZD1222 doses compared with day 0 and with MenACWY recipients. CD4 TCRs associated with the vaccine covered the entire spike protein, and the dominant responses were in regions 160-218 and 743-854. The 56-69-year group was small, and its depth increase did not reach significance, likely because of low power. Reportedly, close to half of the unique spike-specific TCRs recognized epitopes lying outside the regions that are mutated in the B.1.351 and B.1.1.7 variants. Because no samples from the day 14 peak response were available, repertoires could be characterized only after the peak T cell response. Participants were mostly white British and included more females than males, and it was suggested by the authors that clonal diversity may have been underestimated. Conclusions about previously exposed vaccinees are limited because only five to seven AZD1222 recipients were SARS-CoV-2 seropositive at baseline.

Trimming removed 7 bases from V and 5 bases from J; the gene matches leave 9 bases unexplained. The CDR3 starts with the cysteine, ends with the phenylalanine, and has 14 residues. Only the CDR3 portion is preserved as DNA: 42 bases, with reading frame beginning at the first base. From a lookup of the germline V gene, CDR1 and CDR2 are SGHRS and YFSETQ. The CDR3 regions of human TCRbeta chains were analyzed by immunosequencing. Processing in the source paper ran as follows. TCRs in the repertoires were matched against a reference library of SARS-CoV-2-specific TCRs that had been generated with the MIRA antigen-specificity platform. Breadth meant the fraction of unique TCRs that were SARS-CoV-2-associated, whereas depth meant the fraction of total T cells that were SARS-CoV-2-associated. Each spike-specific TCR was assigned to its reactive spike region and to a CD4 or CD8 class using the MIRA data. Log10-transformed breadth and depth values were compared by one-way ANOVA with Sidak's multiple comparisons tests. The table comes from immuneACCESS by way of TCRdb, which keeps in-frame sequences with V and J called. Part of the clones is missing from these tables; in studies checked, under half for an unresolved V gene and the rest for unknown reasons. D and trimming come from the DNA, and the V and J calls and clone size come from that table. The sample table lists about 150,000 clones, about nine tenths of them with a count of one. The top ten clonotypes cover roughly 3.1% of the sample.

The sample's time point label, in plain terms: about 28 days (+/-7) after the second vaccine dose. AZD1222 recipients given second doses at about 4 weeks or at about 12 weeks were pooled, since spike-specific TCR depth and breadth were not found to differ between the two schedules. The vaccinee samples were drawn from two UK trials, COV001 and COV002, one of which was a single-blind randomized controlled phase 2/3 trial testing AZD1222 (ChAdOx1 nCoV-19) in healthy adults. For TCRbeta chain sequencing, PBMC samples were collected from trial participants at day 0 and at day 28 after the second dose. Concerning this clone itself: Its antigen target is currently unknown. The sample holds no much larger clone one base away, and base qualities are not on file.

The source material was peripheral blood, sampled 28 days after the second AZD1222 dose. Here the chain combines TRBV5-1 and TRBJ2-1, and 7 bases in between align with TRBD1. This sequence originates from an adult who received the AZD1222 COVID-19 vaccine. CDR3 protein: CASSLTGANNEQFF. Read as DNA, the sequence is TGCGCCAGCTCCCTTACAGGGGCAAACAATGAGCAGTTCTTC.